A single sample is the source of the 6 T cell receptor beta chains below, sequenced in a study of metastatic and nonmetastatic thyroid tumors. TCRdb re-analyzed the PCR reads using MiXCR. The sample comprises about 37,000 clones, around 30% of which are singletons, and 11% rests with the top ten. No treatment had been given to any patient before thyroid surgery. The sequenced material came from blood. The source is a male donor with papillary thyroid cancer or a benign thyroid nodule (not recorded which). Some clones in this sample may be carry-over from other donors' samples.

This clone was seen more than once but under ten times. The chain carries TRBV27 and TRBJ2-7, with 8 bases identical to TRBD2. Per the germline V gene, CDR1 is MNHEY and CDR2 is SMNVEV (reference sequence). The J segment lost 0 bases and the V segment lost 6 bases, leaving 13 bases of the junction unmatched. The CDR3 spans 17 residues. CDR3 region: CASRRSGSTLGSYEQYF. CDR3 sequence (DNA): TGTGCCAGCAGGAGGAGCGGGAGTACCCTGGGCTCCTACGAGCAGTACTTC.

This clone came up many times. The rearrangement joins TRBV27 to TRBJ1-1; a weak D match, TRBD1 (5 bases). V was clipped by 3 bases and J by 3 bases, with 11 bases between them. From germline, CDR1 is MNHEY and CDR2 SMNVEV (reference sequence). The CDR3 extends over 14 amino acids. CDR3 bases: TGTGCCAGCAGTTTGCGGGGGTCTCACACTGAAGCTTTCTTT. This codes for CASSLRGSHTEAFF.

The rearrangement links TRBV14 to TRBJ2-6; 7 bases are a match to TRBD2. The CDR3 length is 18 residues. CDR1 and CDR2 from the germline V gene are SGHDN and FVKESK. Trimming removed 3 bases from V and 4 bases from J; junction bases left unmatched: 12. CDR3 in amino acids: CASSQLRDYLKGANVLTF. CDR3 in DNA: TGTGCCAGCAGCCAGCTCCGGGACTACCTCAAGGGGGCCAACGTCCTGACTTTC.

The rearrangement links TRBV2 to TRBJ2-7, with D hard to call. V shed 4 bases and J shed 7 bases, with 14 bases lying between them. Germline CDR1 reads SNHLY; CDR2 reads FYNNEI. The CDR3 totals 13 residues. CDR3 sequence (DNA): TGTGCCAGCAGTGTTGAGAAGTCCGCGGAGCAGTACTTC. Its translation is CASSVEKSAEQYF.

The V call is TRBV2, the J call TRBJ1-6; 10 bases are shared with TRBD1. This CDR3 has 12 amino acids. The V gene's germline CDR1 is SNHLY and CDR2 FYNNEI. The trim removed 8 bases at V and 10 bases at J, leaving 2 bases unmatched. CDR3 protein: CASGDRGSPLHF. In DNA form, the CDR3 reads TGTGCCAGCGGGGACAGGGGCTCACCCCTCCACTTT.

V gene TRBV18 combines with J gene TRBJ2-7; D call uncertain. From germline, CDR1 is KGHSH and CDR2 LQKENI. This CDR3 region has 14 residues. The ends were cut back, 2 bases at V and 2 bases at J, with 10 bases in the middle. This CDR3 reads CASSPSPSPYEQYF. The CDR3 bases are TGTGCCAGCTCACCATCCCCAAGCCCCTACGAGCAGTACTTC. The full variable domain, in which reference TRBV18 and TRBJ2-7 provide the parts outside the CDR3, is NAGVMQNPRHLVRRRGQEARLRCSPMKGHSHVYWYRQLPEEGLKFMVYLQKENIIDESGMPKERFSAEFPKEGPSILRIQQVVRGDSAAYFCASSPSPSPYEQYFGPGTRLTVT.